Listed below are T cell receptor beta chains from one sample, sequenced in a study of T cell responses to AZD1222 COVID-19 vaccine. Some clones are missing from TCRdb's copy, which holds only in-frame ones; the method was immunoSEQ multiplex PCR. This table has 100,000 to 150,000 clones, about 85% appearing once. The specimen was peripheral blood, collected on day 0 of AZD1222 vaccination. The receptors originated from an adult in good health. Both conserved end residues are part of each CDR3. A D gene is named only where the DNA matches it firmly. Expanded clones are given a class, and other clones once, few, many or no size at all.

D gene: NA; V gene: TRBV6-5; clone size: NA; J gene: TRBJ1-2; CDR3 protein: CASSLRRDYGYTF; CDR3 DNA: TGTGCCAGCAGTTTACGACGGGACTATGGCTACACCTTC
D gene: NA; V gene: TRBV11-1; clone size: NA; J gene: TRBJ2-7; CDR3 protein: CASSGRNDIYEQYF; CDR3 DNA: TGTGCCAGCAGCGGACGCAACGATATCTACGAGCAGTACTTC
D gene: NA; V gene: TRBV3-1/TRBV3-2; clone size: NA; J gene: TRBJ2-1; CDR3 protein: CASSQDPPSDINEQFF; CDR3 DNA: TGTGCCAGCAGCCAAGATCCCCCTAGCGATATCAATGAGCAGTTCTTC
D gene: NA; V gene: TRBV6-5; clone size: NA; J gene: TRBJ2-2; CDR3 protein: CASKPRTAHTGELFF; CDR3 DNA: TGTGCCAGCAAACCGAGGACAGCACACACCGGGGAGCTGTTTTTT
D gene: NA; V gene: TRBV25-1; clone size: NA; J gene: TRBJ1-1; CDR3 protein: CATLGGTEAFF; CDR3 DNA: TGTGCCACCCTGGGGGGCACTGAAGCTTTCTTT
D gene: NA; V gene: TRBV11-2; clone size: NA; J gene: TRBJ2-3; CDR3 protein: CASSLVSTGDDTQYF; CDR3 DNA: TGTGCCAGCAGCTTAGTGTCTACCGGGGACGATACGCAGTATTTT
D gene: TRBD1; V gene: TRBV10-3; clone size: NA; J gene: TRBJ1-1; CDR3 protein: CAISGTGTENTEAFF; CDR3 DNA: TGTGCCATCAGTGGTACCGGGACAGAGAACACTGAAGCTTTCTTT
D gene: TRBD1; V gene: TRBV7-3; clone size: NA; J gene: TRBJ2-4; CDR3 protein: CASSLTSTGMGDKNIQYF; CDR3 DNA: TGTGCCAGCAGCTTAACTTCGACAGGGATGGGGGACAAAAACATTCAGTACTTC
D gene: NA; V gene: TRBV5-8; clone size: NA; J gene: TRBJ2-7; CDR3 protein: CASSQWTANEQYF; CDR3 DNA: TGTGCCAGCAGCCAATGGACAGCGAACGAGCAGTACTTC
D gene: NA; V gene: TRBV7-9; clone size: NA; J gene: TRBJ2-1; CDR3 protein: CASNQGLDNEQFF; CDR3 DNA: TGTGCCAGCAACCAGGGACTTGACAATGAGCAGTTCTTC
D gene: NA; V gene: TRBV4-2; clone size: NA; J gene: TRBJ2-1; CDR3 protein: CASSSAPGSYNEQFF; CDR3 DNA: TGTGCCAGCAGCTCGGCCCCCGGGAGTTACAATGAGCAGTTCTTC
D gene: TRBD1; V gene: TRBV9; clone size: NA; J gene: TRBJ2-7; CDR3 protein: CASSLGTGGSYEQYF; CDR3 DNA: TGTGCCAGCAGCCTCGGGACAGGGGGCTCCTACGAGCAGTACTTC
D gene: TRBD1; V gene: TRBV6-4; clone size: NA; J gene: TRBJ2-1; CDR3 protein: CASSIEGQGANEQFF; CDR3 DNA: TGTGCCAGCAGTATCGAGGGACAGGGGGCCAATGAGCAGTTCTTC
D gene: NA; V gene: TRBV28; clone size: NA; J gene: TRBJ2-2; CDR3 protein: CASSLYRAGELFF; CDR3 DNA: TGTGCCAGCAGTCTATACAGGGCCGGGGAGCTGTTTTTT
D gene: NA; V gene: TRBV7-2; clone size: once; J gene: TRBJ1-1; CDR3 protein: CASSVQGIVAFF; CDR3 DNA: TGTGCCAGCAGCGTCCAGGGGATTGTAGCTTTCTTT
D gene: NA; V gene: TRBV12-3/TRBV12-4; clone size: NA; J gene: TRBJ2-7; CDR3 protein: CASRKGLTYEQYF; CDR3 DNA: TGTGCCAGCAGAAAGGGACTTACCTACGAGCAGTACTTC
D gene: NA; V gene: TRBV5-1; clone size: NA; J gene: TRBJ2-7; CDR3 protein: CASSFSGPVNEQYF; CDR3 DNA: TGCGCCAGCAGCTTTTCCGGGCCGGTCAACGAGCAGTACTTC
D gene: TRBD1; V gene: TRBV4-1; clone size: NA; J gene: TRBJ2-7; CDR3 protein: CASSPDRGNEQYF; CDR3 DNA: TGCGCCAGCAGCCCGGACAGGGGCAACGAGCAGTACTTC
D gene: NA; V gene: TRBV5-1; clone size: NA; J gene: TRBJ2-7; CDR3 protein: CASSEGVNEQYF; CDR3 DNA: TGCGCCAGCAGCGAAGGGGTGAACGAGCAGTACTTC
D gene: TRBD1; V gene: TRBV12-5; clone size: NA; J gene: TRBJ2-7; CDR3 protein: CASGFAQDRASYEQYF; CDR3 DNA: TGTGCTAGTGGTTTTGCACAGGACAGGGCTTCCTACGAGCAGTACTTC
D gene: NA; V gene: TRBV7-3; clone size: few; J gene: TRBJ2-5; CDR3 protein: CASSPHGGQARETQYF; CDR3 DNA: TGTGCCAGCAGCCCCCATGGGGGCCAAGCCCGGGAGACCCAGTACTTC
D gene: TRBD2; V gene: TRBV7-2; clone size: NA; J gene: TRBJ2-5; CDR3 protein: CASSPRGRTSLETQYF; CDR3 DNA: TGTGCCAGCAGCCCTAGAGGGAGGACTAGCCTGGAGACCCAGTACTTC
D gene: TRBD1; V gene: TRBV5-1; clone size: NA; J gene: TRBJ1-6; CDR3 protein: CASSFLPGQSNSPLHF; CDR3 DNA: TGCGCCAGCAGCTTCTTACCGGGACAGAGTAATTCACCCCTCCACTTT
D gene: TRBD1; V gene: TRBV30; clone size: once; J gene: TRBJ1-3; CDR3 protein: CAWSKGAGGNTIYF; CDR3 DNA: TGTGCCTGGAGCAAGGGGGCTGGAGGAAACACCATATATTTT
D gene: NA; V gene: TRBV7-9; clone size: NA; J gene: TRBJ1-4; CDR3 protein: CASSLVQGSEKLFF; CDR3 DNA: TGTGCCAGCAGCTTAGTCCAGGGGTCTGAAAAACTGTTTTTT
D gene: TRBD1; V gene: TRBV19; clone size: few; J gene: TRBJ1-5; CDR3 protein: CASTPGTGKSKPQHF; CDR3 DNA: TGTGCCAGTACACCCGGGACAGGGAAGAGTAAGCCCCAGCATTTT
D gene: NA; V gene: TRBV28; clone size: medium-sized; J gene: TRBJ1-1; CDR3 protein: CASSRRAVWAQAFF; CDR3 DNA: TGTGCCAGCAGTCGCAGGGCAGTCTGGGCCCAAGCTTTCTTT
D gene: NA; V gene: TRBV6-5; clone size: NA; J gene: TRBJ1-2; CDR3 protein: CASTLGRESGYTF; CDR3 DNA: TGTGCCAGCACCCTCGGCCGGGAGTCTGGCTACACCTTC
D gene: NA; V gene: TRBV9; clone size: once; J gene: TRBJ1-1; CDR3 protein: CASSVGRGGTEAFF; CDR3 DNA: TGTGCCAGCAGCGTAGGGAGGGGCGGGACTGAAGCTTTCTTT
D gene: NA; V gene: TRBV28; clone size: NA; J gene: TRBJ1-1; CDR3 protein: CASSLLSGAPGTEAFF; CDR3 DNA: TGTGCCAGCAGTTTATTGTCAGGGGCCCCGGGCACTGAAGCTTTCTTT
D gene: NA; V gene: TRBV12-3/TRBV12-4; clone size: NA; J gene: TRBJ1-2; CDR3 protein: CASSFLNYGYTF; CDR3 DNA: TGTGCCAGCAGTTTCCTTAACTATGGCTACACCTTC
D gene: TRBD1; V gene: TRBV3-1/TRBV3-2; clone size: NA; J gene: TRBJ2-2; CDR3 protein: CASSLRGQANTGELFF; CDR3 DNA: TGTGCCAGCAGCCTAAGGGGACAGGCGAACACCGGGGAGCTGTTTTTT
D gene: NA; V gene: TRBV5-1; clone size: NA; J gene: TRBJ1-4; CDR3 protein: CASSFNSREEKLFF; CDR3 DNA: TGCGCCAGCAGCTTTAATTCACGGGAGGAAAAACTGTTTTTT
D gene: NA; V gene: TRBV13; clone size: once; J gene: TRBJ2-3; CDR3 protein: CASSFGLNAGTDTQYF; CDR3 DNA: TGTGCCAGCAGCTTCGGATTGAACGCTGGCACAGATACGCAGTATTTT
D gene: TRBD2; V gene: TRBV19; clone size: NA; J gene: TRBJ2-3; CDR3 protein: CASSMGGGAETDTQYF; CDR3 DNA: TGTGCCAGTAGTATGGGCGGGGGGGCCGAGACAGATACGCAGTATTTT
D gene: TRBD1; V gene: TRBV24-1; clone size: NA; J gene: TRBJ1-2; CDR3 protein: CATSVETGGHYGYTF; CDR3 DNA: TGTGCCACCAGTGTCGAGACAGGGGGCCACTATGGCTACACCTTC
D gene: TRBD1; V gene: TRBV5-4; clone size: NA; J gene: TRBJ1-2; CDR3 protein: CASSSTGGDGYTF; CDR3 DNA: TGTGCCAGCAGCTCGACAGGGGGCGATGGCTACACCTTC
D gene: NA; V gene: TRBV3-1/TRBV3-2; clone size: NA; J gene: TRBJ2-7; CDR3 protein: CASSQAYEQYF; CDR3 DNA: TGTGCCAGCAGCCAAGCATACGAGCAGTACTTC
D gene: NA; V gene: TRBV4-3; clone size: NA; J gene: TRBJ2-7; CDR3 protein: CASSQDSGTYEQYF; CDR3 DNA: TGCGCCAGCAGCCAAGATTCAGGAACCTACGAGCAGTACTTC
D gene: NA; V gene: TRBV12-3/TRBV12-4; clone size: NA; J gene: TRBJ1-1; CDR3 protein: CASSPDRLSEAFF; CDR3 DNA: TGTGCCAGCAGTCCTGACAGATTATCTGAAGCTTTCTTT
D gene: NA; V gene: TRBV7-8; clone size: NA; J gene: TRBJ1-5; CDR3 protein: CASSRDAGNQPQHF; CDR3 DNA: TGTGCCAGCAGCCGAGATGCGGGGAATCAGCCCCAGCATTTT
D gene: TRBD1; V gene: TRBV2; clone size: once; J gene: TRBJ2-7; CDR3 protein: CARGDRLSYEQYF; CDR3 DNA: TGTGCCAGGGGGGACAGACTGTCCTACGAGCAGTACTTC
D gene: NA; V gene: TRBV5-4; clone size: NA; J gene: TRBJ2-3; CDR3 protein: CASSSTPVSDTQYF; CDR3 DNA: TGTGCCAGCAGCTCCACACCGGTTTCAGATACGCAGTATTTT
D gene: TRBD1; V gene: TRBV18; clone size: NA; J gene: TRBJ1-2; CDR3 protein: CASSPRSAGGEGYTF; CDR3 DNA: TGTGCCAGCTCACCACGGTCGGCAGGGGGAGAGGGCTACACCTTC
D gene: NA; V gene: TRBV14; clone size: NA; J gene: TRBJ2-7; CDR3 protein: CASSQGSSEQYF; CDR3 DNA: TGTGCCAGCAGCCAAGGGTCTAGCGAGCAGTACTTC
D gene: TRBD2; V gene: TRBV28; clone size: NA; J gene: TRBJ2-1; CDR3 protein: CASSLAWTSGRFGYDEQFF; CDR3 DNA: TGTGCCAGCAGTTTAGCCTGGACTAGCGGGCGATTTGGTTACGATGAGCAGTTCTTC
D gene: TRBD1; V gene: TRBV28; clone size: NA; J gene: TRBJ2-3; CDR3 protein: CASSLLDRGWDTQYF; CDR3 DNA: TGTGCCAGCAGTTTACTAGACAGGGGGTGGGATACGCAGTATTTT
D gene: NA; V gene: TRBV9; clone size: NA; J gene: TRBJ1-3; CDR3 protein: CASRGGGNTIYF; CDR3 DNA: TGTGCCAGTCGAGGTGGGGGAAACACCATATATTTT
D gene: NA; V gene: TRBV7-2; clone size: NA; J gene: TRBJ1-2; CDR3 protein: CASSLSYTHTGYTF; CDR3 DNA: TGTGCCAGCAGCTTATCGTACACTCATACGGGCTACACCTTC
D gene: NA; V gene: TRBV19; clone size: NA; J gene: TRBJ2-3; CDR3 protein: CASTRRGDNTDTQYF; CDR3 DNA: TGTGCCAGTACCCGGAGGGGGGATAACACAGATACGCAGTATTTT
D gene: TRBD1; V gene: TRBV28; clone size: once; J gene: TRBJ2-7; CDR3 protein: CASSLPGQGPGSYEQYF; CDR3 DNA: TGTGCCAGCAGTCTCCCGGGACAGGGTCCAGGCTCCTACGAGCAGTACTTC
D gene: TRBD1; V gene: TRBV5-1; clone size: NA; J gene: TRBJ2-1; CDR3 protein: CASSIRDRVYNEQFF; CDR3 DNA: TGCGCCAGCAGCATCCGGGACAGGGTATACAATGAGCAGTTCTTC